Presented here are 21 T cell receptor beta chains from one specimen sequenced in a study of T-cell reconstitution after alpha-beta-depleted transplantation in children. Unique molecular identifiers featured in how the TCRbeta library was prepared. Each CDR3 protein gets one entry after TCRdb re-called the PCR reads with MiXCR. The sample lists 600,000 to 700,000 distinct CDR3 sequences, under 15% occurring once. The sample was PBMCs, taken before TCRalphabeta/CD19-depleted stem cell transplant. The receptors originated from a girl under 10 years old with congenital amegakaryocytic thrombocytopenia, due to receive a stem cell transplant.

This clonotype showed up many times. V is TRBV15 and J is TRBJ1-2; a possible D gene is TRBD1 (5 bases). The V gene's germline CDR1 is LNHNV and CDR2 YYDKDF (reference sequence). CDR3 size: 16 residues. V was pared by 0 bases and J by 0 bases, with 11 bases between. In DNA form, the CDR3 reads TGTGCCACCAGCAGAGATGGGGCGGAAGCTAACTATGGCTACACCTTC. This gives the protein CATSRDGAEANYGYTF.

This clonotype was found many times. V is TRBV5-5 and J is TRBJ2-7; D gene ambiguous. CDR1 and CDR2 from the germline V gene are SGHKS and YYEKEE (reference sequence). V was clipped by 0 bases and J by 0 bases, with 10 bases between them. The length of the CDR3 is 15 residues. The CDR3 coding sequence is TGTGCCAGCAGCTTGGGGCTGACTTCCTCCTACGAGCAGTACTTC. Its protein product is CASSLGLTSSYEQYF.

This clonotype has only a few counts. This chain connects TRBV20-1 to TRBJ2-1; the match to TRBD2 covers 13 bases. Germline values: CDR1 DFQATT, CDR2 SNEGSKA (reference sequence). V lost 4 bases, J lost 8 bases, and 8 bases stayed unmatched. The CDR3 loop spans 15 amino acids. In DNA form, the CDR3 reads TGCAGTGCTACGACTAGCGGGAGGTTTACGCATGAGCAGTTCTTC. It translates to CSATTSGRFTHEQFF.

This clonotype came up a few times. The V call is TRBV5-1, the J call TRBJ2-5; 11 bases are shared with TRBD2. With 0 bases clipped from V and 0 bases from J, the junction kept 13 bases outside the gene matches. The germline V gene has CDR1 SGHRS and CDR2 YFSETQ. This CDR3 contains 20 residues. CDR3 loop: CASSLAEWLAGGTYQETQYF. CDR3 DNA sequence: TGCGCCAGCAGCTTGGCCGAGTGGCTAGCGGGAGGAACGTACCAAGAGACCCAGTACTTC.

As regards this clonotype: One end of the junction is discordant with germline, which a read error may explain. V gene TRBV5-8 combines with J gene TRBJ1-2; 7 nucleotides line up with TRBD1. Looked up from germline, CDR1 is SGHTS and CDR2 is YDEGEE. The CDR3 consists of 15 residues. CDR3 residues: CASSLVRTGLYGDPF. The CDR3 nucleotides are TGTGCCAGCAGCTTGGTTCGGACAGGCCTTTATGGCGACCCCTTC.

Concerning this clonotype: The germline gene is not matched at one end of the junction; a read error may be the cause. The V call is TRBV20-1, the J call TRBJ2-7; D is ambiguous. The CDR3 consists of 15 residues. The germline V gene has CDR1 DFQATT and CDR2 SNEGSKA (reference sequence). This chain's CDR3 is CSASPPLVGPYEQSF. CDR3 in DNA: TGCAGTGCTAGTCCCCCTTTAGTGGGCCCCTACGAGCAGTCCTTC.

CDR3 nucleotides: TGCGCCAGCAGCTTGCGAAACAGGGGTGCGGAGACCCAGTACTTC. Amino acid sequence: CASSLRNRGAETQYF. This chain links TRBV5-1 with TRBJ2-5; TRBD1 aligns across 7 bases. The germline gives CDR1 SGHRS, CDR2 YFSETQ. V gave up 1 base and J gave up 5 bases; unmatched junction bases: 8. This CDR3 has 15 residues.

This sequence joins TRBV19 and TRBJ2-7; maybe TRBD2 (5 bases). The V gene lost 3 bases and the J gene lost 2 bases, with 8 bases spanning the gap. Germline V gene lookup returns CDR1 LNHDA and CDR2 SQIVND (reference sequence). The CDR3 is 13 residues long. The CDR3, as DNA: TGTGCCAGTAGTATTGACGGGGCCTACGAGCAGTACTTC. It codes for CASSIDGAYEQYF.

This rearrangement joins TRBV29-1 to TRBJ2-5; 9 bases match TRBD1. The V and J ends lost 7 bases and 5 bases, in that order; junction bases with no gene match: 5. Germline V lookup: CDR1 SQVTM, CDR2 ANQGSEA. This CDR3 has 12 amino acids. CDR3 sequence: CSALGQGETQYF. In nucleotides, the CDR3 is TGCAGCGCCCTCGGACAGGGGGAGACCCAGTACTTC.

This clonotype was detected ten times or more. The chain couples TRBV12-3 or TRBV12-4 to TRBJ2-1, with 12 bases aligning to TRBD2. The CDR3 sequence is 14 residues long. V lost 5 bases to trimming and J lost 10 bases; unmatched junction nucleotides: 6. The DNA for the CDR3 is TGTGCCAGCAGTCCTAGCGGGAGGGCTATGGAGCAGTTCTTC. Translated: CASSPSGRAMEQFF.

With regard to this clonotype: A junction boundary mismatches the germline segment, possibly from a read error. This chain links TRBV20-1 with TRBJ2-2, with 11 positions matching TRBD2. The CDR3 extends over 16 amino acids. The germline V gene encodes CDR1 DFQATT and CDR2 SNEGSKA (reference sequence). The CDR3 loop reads CCARGGTSGNTGELFF. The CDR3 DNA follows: TGCTGTGCTAGAGGCGGGACTAGCGGGAACACCGGGGAGCTGTTTTTT.

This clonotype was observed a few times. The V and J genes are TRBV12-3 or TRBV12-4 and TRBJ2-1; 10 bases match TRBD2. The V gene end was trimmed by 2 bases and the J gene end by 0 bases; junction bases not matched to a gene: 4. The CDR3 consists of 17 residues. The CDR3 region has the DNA TGTGCCAGCAGTTTAACTAGCGGGATAAGCTCCTACAATGAGCAGTTCTTC. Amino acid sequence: CASSLTSGISSYNEQFF.

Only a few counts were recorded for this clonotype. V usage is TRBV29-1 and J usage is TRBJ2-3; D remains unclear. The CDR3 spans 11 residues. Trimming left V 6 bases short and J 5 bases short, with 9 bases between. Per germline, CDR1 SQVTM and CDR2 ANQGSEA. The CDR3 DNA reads TGCAGCGTCCACAGAGAAGATACGCAGTATTTT. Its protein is CSVHREDTQYF.

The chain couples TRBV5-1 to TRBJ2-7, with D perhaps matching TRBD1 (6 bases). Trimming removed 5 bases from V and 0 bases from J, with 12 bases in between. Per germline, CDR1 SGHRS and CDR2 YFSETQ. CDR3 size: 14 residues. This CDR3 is CASRVQGSSYEQYF. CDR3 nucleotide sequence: TGCGCCAGCAGAGTACAGGGATCCTCCTACGAGCAGTACTTC.

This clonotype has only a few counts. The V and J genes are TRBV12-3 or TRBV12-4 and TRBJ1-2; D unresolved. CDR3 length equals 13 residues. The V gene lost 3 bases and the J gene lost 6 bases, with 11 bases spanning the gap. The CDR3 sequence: CASSFFHSHGYTF. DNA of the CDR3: TGTGCCAGCAGTTTTTTCCACAGTCATGGCTACACCTTC.

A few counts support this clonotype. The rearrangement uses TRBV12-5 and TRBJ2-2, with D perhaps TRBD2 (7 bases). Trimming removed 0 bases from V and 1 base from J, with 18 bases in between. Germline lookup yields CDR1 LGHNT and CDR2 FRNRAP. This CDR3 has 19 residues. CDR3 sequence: CASGLVLVRGPWNTGELFF. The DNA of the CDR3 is TGTGCTAGTGGTTTGGTACTTGTGCGGGGGCCCTGGAACACCGGGGAGCTGTTTTTT.

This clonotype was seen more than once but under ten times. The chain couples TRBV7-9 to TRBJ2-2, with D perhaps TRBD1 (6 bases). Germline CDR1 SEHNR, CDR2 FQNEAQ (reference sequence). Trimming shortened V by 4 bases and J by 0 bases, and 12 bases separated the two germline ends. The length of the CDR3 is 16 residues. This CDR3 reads CASSSRTVTNTGELFF. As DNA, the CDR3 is TGTGCCAGCAGCTCACGGACAGTTACGAACACCGGGGAGCTGTTTTTT.

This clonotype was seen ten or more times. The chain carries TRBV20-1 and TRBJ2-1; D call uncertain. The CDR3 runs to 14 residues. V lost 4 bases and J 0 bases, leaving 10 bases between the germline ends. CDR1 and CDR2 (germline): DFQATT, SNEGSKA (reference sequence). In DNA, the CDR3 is TGCAGTGCTATAGATTTATTCTCCTACAATGAGCAGTTCTTC. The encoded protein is CSAIDLFSYNEQFF.

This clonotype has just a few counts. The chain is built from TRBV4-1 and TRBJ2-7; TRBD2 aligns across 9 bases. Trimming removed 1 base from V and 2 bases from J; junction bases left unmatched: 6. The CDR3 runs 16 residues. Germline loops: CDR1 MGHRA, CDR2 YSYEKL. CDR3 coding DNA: TGCGCCAGCAGCCAAGGGAGCGGGGGGCGGGCCTACGAGCAGTACTTC. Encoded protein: CASSQGSGGRAYEQYF.

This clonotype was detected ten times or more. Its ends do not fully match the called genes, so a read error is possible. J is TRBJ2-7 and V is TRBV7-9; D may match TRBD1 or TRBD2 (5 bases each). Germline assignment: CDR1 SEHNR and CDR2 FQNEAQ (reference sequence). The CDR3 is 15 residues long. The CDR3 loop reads CASTLRGELGYEQYF. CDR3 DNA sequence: TGTGCCAGCACCTTAAGGGGAGAATTGGGATACGAGCAGTACTTC.

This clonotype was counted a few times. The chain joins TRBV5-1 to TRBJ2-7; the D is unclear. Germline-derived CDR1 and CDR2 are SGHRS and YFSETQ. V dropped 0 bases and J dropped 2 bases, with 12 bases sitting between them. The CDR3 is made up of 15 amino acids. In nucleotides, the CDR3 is TGCGCCAGCAGCTTGGTTCCGGCAGGCGCCTACGAGCAGTACTTC. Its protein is CASSLVPAGAYEQYF.